This record looks at one T cell receptor beta chain sequence and its context. Its antigen is as yet unknown. These data are taken from a study of T cell responses to AZD1222 COVID-19 vaccine. Between the trimmed V and J ends, which lost 5 bases and 1 base, there was a span of 14 bases. The CDR3 contains 15 residues. CDR1 and CDR2 (germline): SNHLY, FYNNEI. Sequenced by immunoSEQ multiplex PCR; TCRdb stores in-frame clones only, minus some. The sample carries approximately 83,000 clones, about nine tenths recorded once. Findings of the study overall: Once two AZD1222 doses were given, Spike-specific TCR breadth and depth went up.

The sequence derives from an adult in good health. The input for sequencing was peripheral blood, taken on day 0 of MenACWY control vaccination. This chain uses TRBV2 with TRBJ2-5; D is ambiguous. The CDR3 bases are TGTGCCAGCAGTATTAACACGTTACCCCAAGAGACCCAGTACTTC. It specifies CASSINTLPQETQYF. Full variable domain (rest looked up from reference TRBV2 and TRBJ2-5): EPEVTQTPSHQVTQMGQEVILRCVPISNHLYFYWYRQILGQKVEFLVSFYNNEISEKSEIFDDQFSVERPDGSNFTLKIRSTKLEDSAMYFCASSINTLPQETQYFGPGTRLLVL.